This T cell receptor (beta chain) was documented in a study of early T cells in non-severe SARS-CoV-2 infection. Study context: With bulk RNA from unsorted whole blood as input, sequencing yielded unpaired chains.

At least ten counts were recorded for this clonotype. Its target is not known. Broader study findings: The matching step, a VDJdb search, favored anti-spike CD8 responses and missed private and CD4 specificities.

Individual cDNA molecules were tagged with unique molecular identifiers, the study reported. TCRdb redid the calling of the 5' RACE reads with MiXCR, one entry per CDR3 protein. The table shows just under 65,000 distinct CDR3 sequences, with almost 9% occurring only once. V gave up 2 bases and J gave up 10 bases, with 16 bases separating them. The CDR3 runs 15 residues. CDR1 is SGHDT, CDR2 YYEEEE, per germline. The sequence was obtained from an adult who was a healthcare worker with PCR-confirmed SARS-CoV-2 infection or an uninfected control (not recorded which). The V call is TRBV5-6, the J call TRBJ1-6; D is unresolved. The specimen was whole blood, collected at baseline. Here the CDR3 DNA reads TGTGCCAGCAGCTTCGAGCCGGCGGGCGACTCACCCCTCCACTTT. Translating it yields CASSFEPAGDSPLHF.